This record looks at one TCR beta chain sequence and its context. Antigen unknown. This sample is drawn from a study of cytomegalovirus exposure and HLA in healthy donors. In the study overall: T cells numbering about 180 million yielded some 100 million unique TCR beta sequences in an earlier analysis. Notes on the study in general: In a later analysis, parvovirus B19, influenza, CMV and Epstein-Barr virus appeared linked to several top co-occurrence clusters. A list of roughly 180 TCR beta chains associated with cytomegalovirus was given.

The V end was cut by 5 bases, the J end by 0 bases, with 5 bases between. There are 14 residues in the CDR3. The germline CDR1 and CDR2 sequences are KGHSH and LQKENI. Healthy donors of bone marrow made up the group. This PCR relied on a set of 60 Vbeta primers and 13 Jbeta primers. The repertoire was sequenced with immunoSEQ multiplex PCR; TCRdb's copy has only in-frame clones and lacks some. The repertoire holds about 160,000 clones, with more than 75% as singletons. This chain links TRBV18 with TRBJ1-6, with D unclear. This clonotype was obtained from a man in his late teens or twenties in good health and CMV-seropositive. Sequenced input: PBMCs. This CDR3 reads CASSESSYNSPLHF. The CDR3 nucleotides read TGTGCCAGCTCAGAGAGCTCCTATAATTCACCCCTCCACTTT.